Presented here are 26 T cell receptor beta chains from one specimen sequenced in a study of blood T cell repertoires in COVID-19. TCRdb keeps only in-frame clones here, not all; method: immunoSEQ multiplex PCR. The sample shows hundreds of thousands of clones, roughly 89% of them seen only once. The specimen sequenced was peripheral blood. The receptors stem from a man younger than 35 with COVID-19, enrolled during active disease.

The V and J genes are TRBV6-1 and TRBJ2-3; D call uncertain. Germline loops: CDR1 MNHNS, CDR2 SASEGT. V was cut by 2 bases and J by 12 bases, with 9 bases left in between. The CDR3 sequence is 11 residues long. CDR3 bases: TGTGCCAGCAGTGAATTCTATTTCCAGTATTTT. It translates to CASSEFYFQYF.

V is TRBV7-9 and J is TRBJ2-1; unclear D gene. Germline V gene data show CDR1 as SEHNR and CDR2 as FQNEAQ (reference sequence). Trimming cost V 5 bases and J 7 bases, with 15 bases left between them. CDR3 length: 14 residues. The chain's CDR3 is CASSPPAKDNEQFF. CDR3 nucleotide sequence: TGTGCCAGCAGCCCCCCAGCGAAGGATAATGAGCAGTTCTTC.

This clone was recorded a few times. The chain uses TRBV30 and TRBJ1-5; D is possibly TRBD1 (5 bases). With 3 bases removed from V and 5 bases from J, the gap between germline ends came to 11 bases. The CDR3 has 13 residues. The germline gives CDR1 GTSNPN, CDR2 SVGIG (reference sequence). CDR3 coding DNA: TGTGCCTGGAGCGCAGGGACTTATCAGCCCCAGCATTTT. This sequence encodes CAWSAGTYQPQHF.

This clone was picked up a small number of times. J is TRBJ1-1 and V is TRBV18, with D tentatively TRBD1 (5 bases). The CDR3 sequence is 16 residues long. From germline, CDR1 is KGHSH and CDR2 LQKENI. V was shortened by 3 bases and J by 10 bases, with 24 bases between the two germline ends. The CDR3 reads CASSPGRQTVVGAAFF. DNA for the CDR3: TGTGCCAGCTCACCGGGGCGACAGACGGTTGTAGGGGCAGCTTTCTTT. Combining the CDR3 with reference TRBV18 and TRBJ1-1 gives the whole variable domain NAGVMQNPRHLVRRRGQEARLRCSPMKGHSHVYWYRQLPEEGLKFMVYLQKENIIDESGMPKERFSAEFPKEGPSILRIQQVVRGDSAAYFCASSPGRQTVVGAAFFGQGTRLTVV.

CDR3 DNA: TGTGCCAGCAGCAGTACAGGGTCCGAGCAGTACTTC. This codes for CASSSTGSEQYF. This rearrangement joins TRBV7-9 to TRBJ2-7; possibly TRBD1 for D (6 bases). The germline gives CDR1 SEHNR, CDR2 FQNEAQ (reference sequence). V was cut by 5 bases and J by 6 bases, with 11 bases left in between. The CDR3 contains 12 residues.

The chain couples TRBV3-1 (or the pseudogene TRBV3-2) to TRBJ1-5, with D hard to call. The CDR3 is 14 residues long. Per the germline V gene, CDR1 is LGHDT and CDR2 is YNNKEL (reference sequence). Trimming stripped 5 bases from V and 4 bases from J, with 12 bases between. CDR3 residues: CASSGQVTNQPQHF. CDR3 in DNA: TGTGCCAGCAGCGGTCAGGTAACGAATCAGCCCCAGCATTTT.

CDR3 sequence reads: CASSTTSSPAISSTDTQYF. The CDR3, as DNA: TGTGCCAGCAGTACCACCAGTTCCCCAGCGATATCTAGCACAGATACGCAGTATTTT. The rearrangement joins TRBV27 to TRBJ2-3; D is uncertain. This CDR3 region has 19 residues. V was trimmed by 5 bases and J by 0 bases, leaving 24 bases between them. Germline CDR1 is MNHEY and CDR2 is SMNVEV (reference sequence).

This chain uses TRBV4-1 with TRBJ2-2; TRBD2 matches at 9 bases. The CDR3 spans 19 residues. Per germline, CDR1 MGHRA and CDR2 YSYEKL. The J segment lost 2 bases and the V segment lost 0 bases, leaving 10 bases of the junction unmatched. The CDR3 nucleotides are TGCGCCAGCAGCCAAGATCGTGGATGGACTAGCGCAAACACCGGGGAGCTGTTTTTT. This sequence encodes CASSQDRGWTSANTGELFF.

This chain links TRBV3-1 (or the pseudogene TRBV3-2) with TRBJ2-7; 9 positions agree with TRBD2. The junction had 10 bases not matched to a gene; V was cut back by 4 bases and J by 0 bases. This CDR3 is built from 17 residues. Germline V gives CDR1 LGHDT, CDR2 YNNKEL (reference sequence). CDR3 amino acids: CASSLGLAGLSSYEQYF. The CDR3 region has the DNA TGTGCCAGCAGCCTCGGGCTAGCGGGACTTTCCTCCTACGAGCAGTACTTC.

This chain joins TRBV11-3 and TRBJ2-7; 11 nucleotides match TRBD2. This CDR3 spans 15 amino acids. Germline V lookup: CDR1 SGHNT, CDR2 YENEEA. V shed 1 base, J shed 3 bases, and the junction held 2 bases outside the gene matches. The CDR3 DNA sequence: TGTGCCAGCAGCTTAGTACTAGCGGGGGTCTACGAGCAGTACTTC. Amino acid sequence: CASSLVLAGVYEQYF.

The chain recombines TRBV7-9 with TRBJ2-7; tentative D call: TRBD2 (5 bases). This CDR3 contains 16 residues. V lost 2 bases and J lost 2, with 16 bases in between. Per the germline V gene, CDR1 is SEHNR and CDR2 is FQNEAQ (reference sequence). Here the CDR3 reads CASSLFSLASTYEQYF. For the CDR3, the DNA is TGTGCCAGCAGCTTATTTTCCTTGGCTAGCACCTACGAGCAGTACTTC.

In its sample, this clone was seen once. CDR3: CASSFLYEQYF. The CDR3 bases are TGTGCCAGCAGTTTTCTCTACGAGCAGTACTTC. The rearrangement joins TRBV12-3 or TRBV12-4 to TRBJ2-7; no firm D call. V lost 3 bases to trimming and J lost 3 bases, with 3 bases between them. The CDR3 is 11 residues long.

This clone was seen a single time. The J gene is TRBJ1-3, the V gene TRBV6-4; D is uncertain. This CDR3 region has 14 residues. Germline V gene data show CDR1 as MRHNA and CDR2 as SNTAGT. V lost 2 bases and J 4 bases, leaving 9 bases between the germline ends. CDR3 residues: CASSDPSRGNTIYF. CDR3 bases: TGTGCCAGCAGTGACCCCTCGAGGGGAAACACCATATATTTT.

The chain carries TRBV27 and TRBJ2-2; TRBD1 aligns across 7 bases. CDR1 is MNHEY and CDR2 is SMNVEV in the germline V gene (reference sequence). The CDR3 is 14 residues long. Losses at the gene ends were 6 bases for V and 1 base for J; bases not matched to a gene: 2. DNA for the CDR3: TGTGCCAGCAGCGGGACAGTGAACACCGGGGAGCTGTTTTTT. Amino acids: CASSGTVNTGELFF.

The chain employs TRBV6-9 and TRBJ2-7; TRBD2 might be the D (5 bases). Trimming took 4 bases from V and 2 from J, leaving 18 bases between them. The V gene's germline CDR1 is MNHGY and CDR2 SVAAGI. CDR3 length: 16 amino acids. CDR3 bases: TGTGCCAGCAGTTCCCCAGGCAGGAGCGGCGCCTACGAGCAGTACTTC. Encoded protein: CASSSPGRSGAYEQYF.

This chain joins TRBV19 and TRBJ2-3, with D maybe TRBD2 (6 bases). With 3 bases removed from V and 2 bases from J, the gap between germline ends came to 12 bases. Germline V gene data show CDR1 as LNHDA and CDR2 as SQIVND (reference sequence). The CDR3 has 15 amino acids. The CDR3 is CASSMSGGITDTQYF. CDR3 nucleotide sequence: TGTGCCAGTAGTATGAGTGGGGGGATCACAGATACGCAGTATTTT.

The J gene is TRBJ2-1, the V gene TRBV18; TRBD2 agrees at 7 bases. The J segment lost 9 bases and the V segment lost 0 bases, leaving 8 bases of the junction unmatched. CDR1 and CDR2 from the germline V gene are KGHSH and LQKENI. CDR3 length: 15 amino acids. Here the CDR3 reads CASSPPASGIGEQFF. DNA for the CDR3: TGTGCCAGCTCACCACCTGCCAGCGGGATCGGTGAGCAGTTCTTC.

This chain links TRBV12-2 with TRBJ2-5; TRBD1 is the table's D call and was not checked against the DNA. TRBV12-2 constitutes a pseudogene. The CDR3 consists of 17 residues. CDR3 protein: CASRLALGDRTPETQYF. The CDR3 DNA follows: TGTGCAAGTCGCTTAGCGCTGGGGGACAGAACACCGGAGACCCAGTACTTC.

This clone was seen more than once but under ten times. The V call is TRBV5-1, the J call TRBJ2-5; D gene uncertain. Germline V CDR1 and CDR2: SGHRS, YFSETQ. The CDR3 spans 16 residues. The V end was cut by 1 base, the J end by 1 base, with 14 bases between. The CDR3 here is CASSLSGPVTQETQYF. Written as DNA, the CDR3 is TGCGCCAGCAGCTTGTCGGGTCCAGTAACCCAAGAGACCCAGTACTTC.

The V call is TRBV6-6, the J call TRBJ2-7; no firm D call. The CDR3 runs to 15 residues. With 4 bases removed from V and 5 bases from J, the gap between germline ends came to 18 bases. Per germline, CDR1 MNHNY and CDR2 SVGAGI (reference sequence). This CDR3 reads CASSSPGSKAHEQYF. For the CDR3, the DNA is TGTGCCAGCAGTTCCCCCGGGTCCAAAGCCCACGAGCAGTACTTC.

The chain links TRBV27 to TRBJ1-6, with D uncertain. The germline V gene has CDR1 MNHEY and CDR2 SMNVEV (reference sequence). CDR3 length: 13 amino acids. Trimming took 6 bases from V and 6 from J, leaving 9 bases between them. The CDR3 is CASSRSINSPLHF. As DNA, the CDR3 is TGTGCCAGCAGCCGATCTATTAATTCACCCCTCCACTTT.

The rearrangement links TRBV5-4 to TRBJ2-3; 16 bases fit TRBD2. Germline lookup yields CDR1 SGHNT and CDR2 YYREEE (reference sequence). The CDR3 consists of 20 residues. Trimming at V came to 4 bases and at J to 4 bases, leaving 15 bases not matched to a gene. CDR3 coding DNA: TGTGCCAGCAGCCCCTGGGCCGGGACTAGCGGGGGGGACGGAGCAGATACGCAGTATTTT. Translating gives CASSPWAGTSGGDGADTQYF.

This chain connects TRBV9 to TRBJ1-3, with 7 bases that match TRBD1. V lost 2 bases and J lost 4; bases outside the gene matches: 15. Germline loops: CDR1 SGDLS, CDR2 YYNGEE. The CDR3 loop spans 18 amino acids. This chain's CDR3 is CASSVGLTGAIVGNTIYF. CDR3 bases: TGTGCCAGCAGCGTGGGGTTAACAGGGGCGATTGTCGGAAACACCATATATTTT.

The rearrangement joins TRBV5-6 to TRBJ1-1, with 8 bases fitting TRBD1. With V trimmed by 4 bases and J by 3 bases, 8 bases remained unmatched. The CDR3 is 15 amino acids. The V gene's germline CDR1 is SGHDT and CDR2 YYEEEE. CDR3 nucleotides: TGTGCCAGCAGCAGAATACAGGGGGTAGACACTGAAGCTTTCTTT. This encodes CASSRIQGVDTEAFF.

This clone has only one observation. This chain links TRBV5-1 with TRBJ2-7; no definite D call. This CDR3 contains 14 residues. V lost 0 bases, J lost 2 bases, and 9 bases lay in between. The V gene's germline CDR1 is SGHRS and CDR2 YFSETQ. The CDR3 coding sequence is TGCGCCAGCAGCTTGGGACACGGAACCTACGAGCAGTACTTC. Translated: CASSLGHGTYEQYF.

The gene calls are TRBV5-1 and TRBJ1-1; 8 nucleotides line up with TRBD1. The CDR3 consists of 14 residues. With V trimmed by 5 bases and J by 10 bases, 13 bases remained unmatched. The V gene's germline CDR1 is SGHRS and CDR2 YFSETQ. CDR3 nucleotides: TGCGCCAGCAGTCCTACCCAGGGGGCGGGCCGAGCTTTCTTT. It codes for CASSPTQGAGRAFF.